The 21 T cell receptor beta chains reported below all come from one sample, sequenced in a study of T cells after yellow fever vaccination. TCRdb used MiXCR to reprocess the 5' RACE reads, holding one entry per CDR3 protein. The sample lists approximately 330,000 distinct CDR3 sequences, about 4% occurring once. The sequencing here drew on PBMCs, taken 5 days after the yellow fever booster vaccination. The receptors derive from a man aged 18 to 35 who received the YFV17D yellow fever vaccine.

This clonotype showed up just a few times. The gene calls are TRBV4-1 and TRBJ2-2; the D is unclear. With 0 bases removed from V and 1 base from J, the gap between germline ends came to 3 bases. The CDR3 length is 14 residues. Germline assignment: CDR1 MGHRA and CDR2 YSYEKL. CDR3: CASSQERNTGELFF. CDR3 in DNA: TGCGCCAGCAGCCAAGAGCGGAACACCGGGGAGCTGTTTTTT.

This clonotype occurred many times. The V call is TRBV10-3, the J call TRBJ2-1; D remains unclear. This CDR3 is built from 14 residues. Germline CDR1 and CDR2: ENHRY and SYGVKD. V lost 2 bases and J lost 6, with 11 bases in between. In nucleotides, the CDR3 is TGTGCCATCAGTGAGCAGGCTGGAATCAATGAGCAGTTCTTC. This codes for CAISEQAGINEQFF.

This clonotype was observed many times. The chain carries TRBV3-1 and TRBJ2-3; D is uncertain. Germline CDR1 reads LGHDT; CDR2 reads YNNKEL (reference sequence). This CDR3 spans 15 amino acids. V lost 1 base and J lost 2, with 10 bases in between. CDR3 loop: CASSQVDDTTDTQYF. CDR3 nucleotide sequence: TGTGCCAGCAGCCAAGTGGACGACACCACAGATACGCAGTATTTT.

This clonotype was counted at least ten times. This rearrangement joins TRBV5-1 to TRBJ1-1; TRBD1 matches at 8 bases. CDR1 is SGHRS and CDR2 is YFSETQ in the germline V gene. The trim removed 7 bases at V and 4 bases at J, leaving 12 bases unmatched. The CDR3 loop spans 15 amino acids. CDR3 residues: CASSASGTGRTEAFF. The CDR3 nucleotides are TGCGCCAGCTCGGCCTCCGGGACAGGTCGCACTGAAGCTTTCTTT. The whole variable domain, filled in from reference TRBV5-1 and TRBJ1-1, reads KAGVTQTPRYLIKTRGQQVTLSCSPISGHRSVSWYQQTPGQGLQFLFEYFSETQRNKGNFPGRFSGRQFSNSRSEMNVSTLELGDSALYLCASSASGTGRTEAFFGQGTRLTVV.

This chain uses TRBV24-1 with TRBJ1-5; 7 bases line up with TRBD1. Germline V gene lookup returns CDR1 KGHDR and CDR2 SFDVKD. This CDR3 has 16 residues. V was clipped by 4 bases and J by 9 bases; unmatched bases: 14. CDR3 in amino acids: CATSEGHRGPGMPQHF. CDR3 in DNA: TGTGCCACCAGTGAGGGTCACAGGGGTCCAGGGATGCCCCAGCATTTT.

This clonotype has a count of ten or more. This chain joins TRBV7-6 and TRBJ1-2; tentatively, D is TRBD1 (5 bases). Germline CDR1 is SGHVS and CDR2 is FNYEAQ. V was cut by 4 bases and J by 6 bases, with 9 bases left in between. The CDR3 length is 12 residues. CDR3 in DNA: TGTGCCAGCAGCTCGGACATTGATGGCTACACCTTC. Translating it yields CASSSDIDGYTF.

This clonotype turned up a few times. The V gene is TRBV20-1, the J gene TRBJ2-1, with TRBD2 matching over 11 bases. Germline values: CDR1 DFQATT, CDR2 SNEGSKA (reference sequence). The junction had 4 bases not matched to a gene; V was cut back by 0 bases and J by 6 bases. The CDR3 extends over 15 amino acids. The CDR3 loop reads CSARDRLAGTNEQFF. CDR3 coding DNA: TGCAGTGCTAGAGATAGACTAGCGGGGACCAATGAGCAGTTCTTC.

Comment on this clonotype: Being one base from a much bigger clone, this may be a read error. V and J are TRBV18 and TRBJ2-1; D is uncertain. Between the trimmed V and J ends, which lost 3 bases and 5 bases, there was a span of 14 bases. This CDR3 has 15 residues. Germline values: CDR1 KGHSH, CDR2 LQKENI. The CDR3 region has the DNA TGTGCCAGCTCACCCCGGGTCCTAGAAAACAATGAGCAGTTCTTC. The encoded protein is CASSPRVLENNEQFF.

The rearrangement joins TRBV7-6 to TRBJ2-4; D unclear. There are 12 residues in the CDR3. Per the germline V gene, CDR1 is SGHVS and CDR2 is FNYEAQ. Between the trimmed V and J ends, which lost 4 bases and 8 bases, there was a span of 9 bases. CDR3 protein: CASSSPGDIQYF. The DNA of the CDR3 is TGTGCCAGCAGCTCCCCAGGTGACATTCAGTACTTC.

The chain combines TRBV20-1 with TRBJ2-1; TRBD2 agrees at 9 bases. Germline CDR1 reads DFQATT; CDR2 reads SNEGSKA (reference sequence). This CDR3 has 15 residues. Trimming at V came to 7 bases and at J to 0 bases, leaving 7 bases not matched to a gene. CDR3 region: CSGNAGGSSYNEQFF. In DNA form, the CDR3 reads TGCAGTGGTAATGCGGGGGGGAGCTCCTACAATGAGCAGTTCTTC.

The rearrangement uses TRBV7-8 and TRBJ2-7; D could derive from TRBD1 or TRBD2 (6 bases each). V shed 7 bases and J shed 11 bases, with 18 bases lying between them. Germline loops: CDR1 SGHVS, CDR2 FQNEAQ. This CDR3 comprises 12 residues. The CDR3 is CASNKRSGEEYF. CDR3 coding DNA: TGTGCCAGCAATAAGAGGTCAGGGGAGGAGTACTTC.

This clonotype was picked up a small number of times. The chain employs TRBV24-1 and TRBJ2-1; 12 positions match TRBD2. The CDR3 sequence is 17 residues long. CDR1 KGHDR and CDR2 SFDVKD come from the germline V gene. The junction had 10 bases not matched to a gene; V was cut back by 3 bases and J by 8 bases. CDR3 protein: CATSDTTGLAGIDEQFF. CDR3 DNA sequence: TGTGCCACCAGTGATACGACAGGACTAGCGGGGATCGATGAGCAGTTCTTC.

This clonotype occurred a few times. The chain joins TRBV7-2 to TRBJ2-3, with TRBD2 as a possible D gene (7 bases). V lost 6 bases, J lost 4 bases, and 20 bases lay in between. CDR3 length equals 16 residues. CDR1 and CDR2 (germline): SGHTA, FQGNSA. The CDR3 DNA follows: TGTGCCAGCAGACCAGCAGGAGGGGGGGTGGCAGATACGCAGTATTTT. Translated: CASRPAGGGVADTQYF. Combining the CDR3 with reference TRBV7-2 and TRBJ2-3 gives the whole variable domain GAGVSQSPSNKVTEKGKDVELRCDPISGHTALYWYRQSLGQGLEFLIYFQGNSAPDKSGLPSDRFSAERTGGSVSTLTIQRTQQEDSAVYLCASRPAGGGVADTQYFGPGTRLTVL.

The gene calls are TRBV20-1 and TRBJ2-4, with 9 bases matching TRBD1. The CDR3 is made up of 15 amino acids. V was clipped by 6 bases and J by 6 bases; unmatched bases: 12. Germline V lookup: CDR1 DFQATT, CDR2 SNEGSKA (reference sequence). The CDR3 spells CSATGDRDRGNIQYF. The CDR3 DNA reads as TGCAGTGCGACCGGGGACAGGGATCGGGGAAACATTCAGTACTTC.

This chain links TRBV27 with TRBJ2-5; 11 bases agree with TRBD2. CDR3 length: 16 amino acids. Germline CDR1 MNHEY, CDR2 SMNVEV (reference sequence). V dropped 4 bases and J dropped 0; count of bases not matched to a gene: 4. The CDR3 is CASSSPSGGYQETQYF. The CDR3 nucleotides are TGTGCCAGCAGTTCCCCTAGCGGGGGGTACCAAGAGACCCAGTACTTC.

This clonotype was seen a few times. The rearrangement joins TRBV6-1 to TRBJ1-2, with TRBD1 identical over 9 bases. V dropped 1 base and J dropped 5; count of bases not matched to a gene: 8. From germline, CDR1 is MNHNS and CDR2 SASEGT. The CDR3 is 16 amino acids. Here the CDR3 reads CASSEVDRGGGYGYTF. In DNA, the CDR3 is TGTGCCAGCAGTGAAGTGGACAGGGGAGGAGGGTATGGCTACACCTTC.

This clonotype was observed a handful of times. The chain couples TRBV20-1 to TRBJ2-2; D tentatively fits TRBD1 or TRBD2 (6 bases each). The CDR3 has 15 amino acids. CDR1 and CDR2 (germline): DFQATT, SNEGSKA (reference sequence). Trimming took off 0 bases at V and 0 bases at J, with 8 bases between the two ends. CDR3 bases: TGCAGTGCTAGAGATGGGGGGCCGAACACCGGGGAGCTGTTTTTT. It specifies CSARDGGPNTGELFF.

This clonotype was picked up a small number of times. This chain uses TRBV20-1 with TRBJ2-3; no definite D call. V gave up 0 bases and J gave up 0 bases, with 10 bases separating them. The CDR3 has 15 amino acids. Germline values: CDR1 DFQATT, CDR2 SNEGSKA (reference sequence). The CDR3 spells CSARDARTSTDTQYF. DNA for the CDR3: TGCAGTGCTAGAGATGCCCGAACTAGCACAGATACGCAGTATTTT.

This clonotype was detected a few times. The chain links TRBV12-3 or TRBV12-4 to TRBJ1-1, with D hard to call. The CDR3 covers 14 residues. Deletions cut 8 bases from V and 2 bases from J, with 15 bases between. The CDR3: CASRLQSFNTEAFF. The CDR3 nucleotides are TGTGCCAGCCGATTACAGAGCTTTAACACTGAAGCTTTCTTT.

Many counts were recorded for this clonotype. This sequence joins TRBV5-4 and TRBJ1-2; D gene unclear. Germline-derived CDR1 and CDR2 are SGHNT and YYREEE (reference sequence). V was cut by 5 bases and J by 7 bases, with 21 bases left in between. There are 15 residues in the CDR3. DNA for the CDR3: TGTGCCAGCAGTTCCGACGGAAGGGCGGGAGTTGGCTACACCTTC. Its protein is CASSSDGRAGVGYTF.

This clonotype has a count of ten or more. The genes are TRBV12-3 or TRBV12-4 and TRBJ2-5, with D perhaps TRBD2 (6 bases). CDR3 length: 13 residues. With 5 bases removed from V and 7 bases from J, the gap between germline ends came to 14 bases. CDR3 residues: CASSPTRRGTQYF. CDR3 nucleotides: TGTGCCAGCAGTCCTACTCGGAGGGGGACCCAGTACTTC.